This T cell receptor (beta chain) appears in the sequencing data of a study of cytomegalovirus exposure and HLA in healthy donors. Primers included in the PCR were 60 Vbeta and 13 Jbeta primers. Profiled with immunoSEQ multiplex PCR; TCRdb holds only in-frame clones, not every one. The sample consists of about 140,000 clones, approximately 80% of them appearing once. Unmatched junction bases numbered 8, after V lost 5 bases and J lost 0 bases. Germline CDR1 and CDR2: SGHAT and FQNNGV. The CDR3 runs 16 residues. Sequencing was performed on PBMCs. The receptor was isolated from a woman aged 18-29 years in good health and CMV-seropositive. The V call is TRBV11-2, the J call TRBJ1-2, with 8 bases that match TRBD1. The DNA for the CDR3 is TGTGCCAGCAGCCCAGGGGGCGTCGGGGCTAACTATGGCTACACCTTC. This sequence encodes CASSPGGVGANYGYTF.